One sample yielded the 13 T cell receptor beta chains listed below, sequenced in a study of T cells in Graves' hyperthyroidism and ophthalmopathy. TCR beta CDR3 regions were amplified from RNA. Primed by the HTBI set, a first-round RT-PCR was run on the TCR CDR3. Via MiXCR, TCRdb re-called the multiplex PCR reads, giving one row per CDR3 protein. This table holds some 200,000 distinct CDR3 sequences, around a sixth found once. The sequenced sample was blood. These receptors originate from a woman between 50 and 59 years old with Graves' hyperthyroidism.

This clonotype was seen ten or more times. The rearrangement joins TRBV18 to TRBJ2-1; TRBD2 matches at 11 bases. CDR1 KGHSH and CDR2 LQKENI come from the germline V gene. The J segment lost 8 bases and the V segment lost 5 bases, leaving 8 bases of the junction unmatched. The CDR3 runs 15 residues. CDR3 sequence (DNA): TGTGCCAGCTCAGAACTAGCGGGAGTAAAGGATGAGCAGTTCTTC. Its translation is CASSELAGVKDEQFF.

About this clonotype: One end of the junction fails to match germline, which may point to a read error. The V and J genes are TRBV7-7 and TRBJ2-1; TRBD2 matches 11 bases. The length of the CDR3 is 17 residues. Germline assignment: CDR1 SSHAT and CDR2 FNYEAQ (reference sequence). CDR3 coding DNA: TGTGCTAGCAGCGCTTCGGGGACTAGCGGACCCAACAATGAGCAGTTCTTC. This codes for CASSASGTSGPNNEQFF.

In this sample, this clonotype turned up many times. The J gene is TRBJ2-3, the V gene TRBV5-6, with D hard to call. The CDR3 is 11 residues long. The ends were cut back, 4 bases at V and 10 bases at J, with 10 bases in the middle. Germline lookup yields CDR1 SGHDT and CDR2 YYEEEE. In DNA form, the CDR3 reads TGTGCCAGCAGCGAGTTGGGTGCGCAGTATTTT. It encodes CASSELGAQYF. Full variable domain (outside the CDR3, taken from reference TRBV5-6 and TRBJ2-3): DAGVTQSPTHLIKTRGQQVTLRCSPKSGHDTVSWYQQALGQGPQFIFQYYEEEERQRGNFPDRFSGHQFPNYSSELNVNALLLGDSALYLCASSELGAQYFGPGTRLTVL.

The V call is TRBV6-1, the J call TRBJ1-2; 8 bases fit TRBD1. Germline trimming cut 5 bases from V and 6 bases from J; bases unmatched to any gene: 2. The CDR3 spans 12 residues. Per germline, CDR1 MNHNS and CDR2 SASEGT. Here the CDR3 reads CASSRTGNGYTF. CDR3 bases: TGTGCCAGCAGTCGGACAGGGAATGGCTACACCTTC.

This clonotype was found many times. The chain is built from TRBV2 and TRBJ2-3; the match to TRBD2 covers 8 bases. This CDR3 is 20 amino acids long. The V and J ends lost 2 bases and 0 bases, in that order; junction bases with no gene match: 16. Per the germline V gene, CDR1 is SNHLY and CDR2 is FYNNEI. The chain's CDR3 is CASSEFSVREDVTSTDTQYF. DNA of the CDR3: TGTGCCAGCAGTGAATTCTCGGTGCGGGAGGACGTAACTAGCACAGATACGCAGTATTTT.

The chain uses TRBV30 and TRBJ1-5; 10 bases map to TRBD1. There are 15 residues in the CDR3. Germline V lookup: CDR1 GTSNPN, CDR2 SVGIG (reference sequence). V was pared by 5 bases and J by 6 bases, with 10 bases of the junction left unmatched. CDR3 amino acids: CAWGLRDRGFQPQHF. As DNA, the CDR3 is TGTGCCTGGGGTCTGCGGGACAGGGGCTTTCAGCCCCAGCATTTT.

This clonotype was observed a handful of times. V and J are TRBV7-2 and TRBJ1-2; D is unclear. This CDR3 spans 13 amino acids. In germline, CDR1 is SGHTA, CDR2 FQGNSA. V shed 1 base and J shed 5 bases, with 8 bases lying between them. The CDR3, as DNA: TGTGCCAGCAGCTTAGAGACATATTATGGCTACACCTTC. It specifies CASSLETYYGYTF. Combining the CDR3 with reference TRBV7-2 and TRBJ1-2 gives the whole variable domain GAGVSQSPSNKVTEKGKDVELRCDPISGHTALYWYRQSLGQGLEFLIYFQGNSAPDKSGLPSDRFSAERTGGSVSTLTIQRTQQEDSAVYLCASSLETYYGYTFGSGTRLTVV.

The chain carries TRBV6-1 and TRBJ2-6; D gene uncertain. The CDR3 has 15 residues. Trimming shortened V by 1 base and J by 1 base, and 5 bases separated the two germline ends. Germline assignment: CDR1 MNHNS and CDR2 SASEGT. The CDR3 reads CASSEGLSGANVLTF. The CDR3 region has the DNA TGTGCCAGCAGTGAAGGGTTGTCTGGGGCCAACGTCCTGACTTTC.

This clonotype was detected ten times or more. V and J are TRBV30 and TRBJ2-3; D is undetermined. CDR1 is GTSNPN, CDR2 SVGIG, per germline (reference sequence). Trimming removed 3 bases from V and 4 bases from J, with 5 bases in between. This CDR3 has 11 amino acids. The CDR3 sequence: CAWRSADTQYF. The DNA for the CDR3 is TGTGCCTGGAGATCAGCAGATACGCAGTATTTT.

The table lists this clonotype with many counts. V and J are TRBV28 and TRBJ2-4; no reliable D call. This CDR3 comprises 15 residues. With 6 bases removed from V and 5 bases from J, the gap between germline ends came to 17 bases. CDR1 and CDR2 from the germline V gene are MDHEN and SYDVKM. The CDR3 region has the DNA TGTGCCAGCAGCACACCCTCGGCAGGAGAAAACATTCAGTACTTC. Translation: CASSTPSAGENIQYF.

This rearrangement joins TRBV9 to TRBJ2-3, with D perhaps TRBD2 (5 bases). The CDR3 contains 14 residues. The germline V gene has CDR1 SGDLS and CDR2 YYNGEE. Between the trimmed V and J ends, which lost 0 bases and 5 bases, there was a span of 10 bases. The CDR3 reads CASSVGGILDTQYF. The CDR3 DNA follows: TGTGCCAGCAGCGTAGGAGGGATTCTAGATACGCAGTATTTT.

Ten or more counts support this clonotype. The chain employs TRBV10-3 and TRBJ2-7; 10 bases are shared with TRBD1. Germline CDR1 reads ENHRY; CDR2 reads SYGVKD. V shed 9 bases and J 5 bases; nucleotides not matched to a gene: 7. This CDR3 contains 13 residues. The CDR3 spells CAMSSDRGNEQYF. Written as DNA, the CDR3 is TGTGCCATGTCTTCGGACAGGGGGAACGAGCAGTACTTC.

The chain couples TRBV7-9 to TRBJ2-3, with 8 bases that match TRBD2. V lost 2 bases to trimming and J lost 0 bases; unmatched junction nucleotides: 1. In germline, CDR1 is SEHNR, CDR2 FQNEAQ (reference sequence). This CDR3 has 15 residues. Here the CDR3 DNA reads TGTGCCAGCAGCTTACCGGGAGGGAGCACAGATACGCAGTATTTT. The encoded protein is CASSLPGGSTDTQYF.